This T cell receptor (beta chain) emerged from a study of T cells in Graves' hyperthyroidism and ophthalmopathy. Study outcomes and limitations: In blood, most of the thyroid clonotypes expanded above 0.001 were also present. Ophthalmopathy prediction by the model preceded onset by a median 6.5 months.

CDR3 length: 15 amino acids. The germline V gene encodes CDR1 LNHNV and CDR2 YYDKDF (reference sequence). Trimming stripped 3 bases from V and 7 bases from J, with 18 bases between. TCR beta CDR3 regions were amplified from RNA transcripts. The HTBI primer set was used in a first-round RT-PCR of the TCR CDR3. MiXCR, run by TCRdb on the multiplex PCR reads, gives a single entry per CDR3 protein. The sample includes a few hundred thousand distinct CDR3 sequences, roughly 46% of them seen just once. Comments on this clonotype: Its specificity is unknown.

The rearrangement uses TRBV15 and TRBJ1-2, with D tentatively TRBD1 (5 bases). Sequencing was performed on peripheral blood or thyroid tissue (not recorded which). The receptor's source is an adult woman with Graves' disease, either hyperthyroidism or ophthalmopathy (not recorded which). Here the CDR3 reads CATSSSTDSGVGYTF. The CDR3 coding sequence is TGTGCCACCAGCAGTTCAACTGACAGTGGGGTTGGCTACACCTTC.